The sequence of this T cell receptor beta chain was determined in a study of regulatory T cells in long-lasting Graves disease. Time point meaning: newly diagnosed GD, antithyroid drugs for less than 3 months. TCR sequences were obtained from RNA taken from PBMCs. From an endocrinology department in Xi'an, China, came the patients. Construction of the TCR beta libraries employed iRepertoire HTBI primers in conjunction with Arm-PCR of CDR3 regions. TCRdb used MiXCR to reprocess the multiplex PCR reads, holding one entry per CDR3 protein. The sample includes about 560,000 distinct CDR3 sequences, about 15% of them seen just once. Germline assignment: CDR1 SGHVS and CDR2 FNYEAQ. Trimming pared 1 base from V and 3 bases from J, leaving 12 bases between. The CDR3 length is 15 residues. These data were also filed under a second study, of T cells in Graves' hyperthyroidism and ophthalmopathy. That report adds: Using the HTBI primer set, a first-round RT-PCR was run on the TCR CDR3. Among thyroid clonotypes expanded above 0.001, most also appeared in blood.

Sample: peripheral blood mononuclear cells (PBMCs), taken at new diagnosis, from a patient treated with antithyroid drugs. V and J are TRBV7-6 and TRBJ2-5; tentatively, D is TRBD1 (6 bases). This receptor was taken from a man in his late teens or twenties with Graves disease. The CDR3 DNA reads as TGTGCCAGCAGCTTAGGTTCAGGGGTAGAAGAGACCCAGTACTTC. Amino acid sequence: CASSLGSGVEETQYF.